This T cell receptor (beta chain) came from a study of shared clonotypes between healthy human individuals. The study's findings and limits: Around 4.7% of naive CD4 clonotypes were shared across a handful of donors.

A remark on this clone: Its target is unknown.

Assay used: immunoSEQ multiplex PCR; TCRdb lists only in-frame clones, some missing. Here the sample spans 2,100,000 or so clones, roughly 95% being singletons. The V gene end was trimmed by 1 base and the J gene end by 5 bases; junction bases not matched to a gene: 5. Looked up from germline, CDR1 is SGHRS and CDR2 is YFSETQ. This CDR3 region has 14 residues. V is TRBV5-1 and J is TRBJ2-5; 7 positions match TRBD2. The source of this sequence is a man younger than 35 in good health. The sample comprised naive CD4+ T cells sorted from blood. Subset meaning: CD45RA+ positively selected. The CDR3 DNA reads TGCGCCAGCAGCTTGAAGGGAGGGATGGAGACCCAGTACTTC. Translation gives CASSLKGGMETQYF.